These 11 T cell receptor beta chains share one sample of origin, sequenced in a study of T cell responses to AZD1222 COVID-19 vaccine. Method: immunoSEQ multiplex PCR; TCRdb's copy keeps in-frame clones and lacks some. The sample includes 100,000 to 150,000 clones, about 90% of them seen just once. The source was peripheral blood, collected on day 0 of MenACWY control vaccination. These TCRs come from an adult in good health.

Here the CDR3 DNA reads TGTGCCACCAGCAGAGACCGGGACCCTATGAACACTGAAGCTTTCTTT. Translating gives CATSRDRDPMNTEAFF. The gene calls are TRBV15 and TRBJ1-1; tentatively, D is TRBD1 (5 bases). The V and J ends lost 0 bases and 0 bases respectively, with 11 bases between them. Germline V gives CDR1 LNHNV, CDR2 YYDKDF (reference sequence). The CDR3 contains 16 residues.

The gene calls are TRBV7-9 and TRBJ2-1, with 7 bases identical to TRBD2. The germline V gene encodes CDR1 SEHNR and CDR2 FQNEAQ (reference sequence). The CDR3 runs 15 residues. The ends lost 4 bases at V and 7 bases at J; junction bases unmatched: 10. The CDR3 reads CASSSSGPKGNEQFF. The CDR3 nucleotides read TGTGCCAGCAGCTCTAGCGGCCCAAAGGGGAATGAGCAGTTCTTC.

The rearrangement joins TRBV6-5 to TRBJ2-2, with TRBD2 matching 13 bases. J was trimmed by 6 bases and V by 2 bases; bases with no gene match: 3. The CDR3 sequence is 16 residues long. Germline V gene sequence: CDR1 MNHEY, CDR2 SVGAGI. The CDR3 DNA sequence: TGTGCCAGCAGTTACGTAGGACTAGCGGGAGCCGGGGAGCTGTTTTTT. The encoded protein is CASSYVGLAGAGELFF.

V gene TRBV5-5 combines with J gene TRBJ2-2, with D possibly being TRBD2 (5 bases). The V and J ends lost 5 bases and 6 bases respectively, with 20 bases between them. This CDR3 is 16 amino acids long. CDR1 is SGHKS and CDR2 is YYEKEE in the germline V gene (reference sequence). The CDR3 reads CASSLAGSFFPGELFF. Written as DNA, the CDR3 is TGTGCCAGCAGTCTGGCGGGTTCCTTTTTTCCCGGGGAGCTGTTTTTT. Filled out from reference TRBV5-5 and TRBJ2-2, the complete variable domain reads DAGVTQSPTHLIKTRGQQVTLRCSPISGHKSVSWYQQVLGQGPQFIFQYYEKEERGRGNFPDRFSARQFPNYSSELNVNALLLGDSALYLCASSLAGSFFPGELFFGEGSRLTVL.

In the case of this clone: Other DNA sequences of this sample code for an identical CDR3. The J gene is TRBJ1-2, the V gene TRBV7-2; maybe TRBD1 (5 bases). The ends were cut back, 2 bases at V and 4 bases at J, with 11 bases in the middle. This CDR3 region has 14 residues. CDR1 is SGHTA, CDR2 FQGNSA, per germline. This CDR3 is CASSLSQGPYGYTF. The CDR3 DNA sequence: TGTGCCAGCAGCTTAAGTCAGGGTCCCTATGGCTACACCTTC.

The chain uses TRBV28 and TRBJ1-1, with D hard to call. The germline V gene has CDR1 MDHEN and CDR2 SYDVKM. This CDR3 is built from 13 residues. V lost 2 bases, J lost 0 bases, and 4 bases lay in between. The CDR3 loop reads CASSLDMNTEAFF. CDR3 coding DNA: TGTGCCAGCAGTTTAGACATGAACACTGAAGCTTTCTTT.

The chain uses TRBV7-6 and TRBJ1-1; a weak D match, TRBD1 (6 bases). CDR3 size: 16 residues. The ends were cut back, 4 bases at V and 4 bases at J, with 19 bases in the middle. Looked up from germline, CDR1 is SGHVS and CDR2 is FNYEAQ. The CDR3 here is CASSSLSRGSVTEAFF. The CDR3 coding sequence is TGTGCCAGCAGCTCCCTCTCTAGGGGGAGTGTCACTGAAGCTTTCTTT.

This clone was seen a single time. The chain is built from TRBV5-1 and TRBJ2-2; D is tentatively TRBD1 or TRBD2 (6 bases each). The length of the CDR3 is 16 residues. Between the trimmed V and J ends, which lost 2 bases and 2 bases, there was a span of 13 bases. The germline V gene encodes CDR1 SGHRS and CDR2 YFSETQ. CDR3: CASSFGGTSNTGELFF. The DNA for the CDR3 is TGCGCCAGCAGCTTTGGCGGGACATCAAACACCGGGGAGCTGTTTTTT.

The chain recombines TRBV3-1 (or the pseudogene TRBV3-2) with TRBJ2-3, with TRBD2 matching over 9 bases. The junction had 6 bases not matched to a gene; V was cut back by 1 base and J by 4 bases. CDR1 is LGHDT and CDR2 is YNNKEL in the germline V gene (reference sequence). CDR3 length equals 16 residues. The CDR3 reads CASSQGRGGLADTQYF. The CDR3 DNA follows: TGTGCCAGCAGCCAAGGGCGGGGGGGCCTAGCAGATACGCAGTATTTT.

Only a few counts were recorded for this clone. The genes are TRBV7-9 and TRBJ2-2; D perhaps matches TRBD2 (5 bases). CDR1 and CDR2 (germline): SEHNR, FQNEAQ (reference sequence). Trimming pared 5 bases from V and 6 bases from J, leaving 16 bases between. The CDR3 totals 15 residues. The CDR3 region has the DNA TGTGCCAGCAGCCTGAGGGATGGAGTCCCCGGGGAGCTGTTTTTT. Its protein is CASSLRDGVPGELFF. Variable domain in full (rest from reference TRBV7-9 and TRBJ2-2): DTGVSQNPRHKITKRGQNVTFRCDPISEHNRLYWYRQTLGQGPEFLTYFQNEAQLEKSRLLSDRFSAERPKGSFSTLEIQRTEQGDSAMYLCASSLRDGVPGELFFGEGSRLTVL.

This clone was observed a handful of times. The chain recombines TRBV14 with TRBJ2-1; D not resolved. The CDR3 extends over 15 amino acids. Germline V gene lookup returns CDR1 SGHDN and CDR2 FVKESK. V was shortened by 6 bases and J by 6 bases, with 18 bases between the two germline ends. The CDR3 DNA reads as TGTGCCAGCAGTCCAGGACGGCCCAAGCGCAATGAGCAGTTCTTC. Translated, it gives CASSPGRPKRNEQFF.